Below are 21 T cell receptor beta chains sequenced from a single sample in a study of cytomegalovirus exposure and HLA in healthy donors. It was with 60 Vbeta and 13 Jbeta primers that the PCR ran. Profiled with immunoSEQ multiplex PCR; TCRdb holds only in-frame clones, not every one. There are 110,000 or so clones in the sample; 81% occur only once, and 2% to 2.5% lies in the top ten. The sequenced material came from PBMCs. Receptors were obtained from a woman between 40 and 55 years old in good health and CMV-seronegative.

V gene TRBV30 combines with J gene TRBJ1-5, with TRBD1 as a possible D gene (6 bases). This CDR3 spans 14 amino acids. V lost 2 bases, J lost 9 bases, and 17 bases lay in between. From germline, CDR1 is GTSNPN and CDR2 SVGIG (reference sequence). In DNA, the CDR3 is TGTGCCTGGAGTTCGGGGGGGCCCATAGGGCCCCAGCATTTT. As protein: CAWSSGGPIGPQHF. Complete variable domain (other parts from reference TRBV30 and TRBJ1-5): SQTIHQWPATLVQPVGSPLSLECTVEGTSNPNLYWYRQAAGRGLQLLFYSVGIGQISSEVPQNLSASRPQDRQFILSSKKLLLSDSGFYLCAWSSGGPIGPQHFGDGTRLSIL.

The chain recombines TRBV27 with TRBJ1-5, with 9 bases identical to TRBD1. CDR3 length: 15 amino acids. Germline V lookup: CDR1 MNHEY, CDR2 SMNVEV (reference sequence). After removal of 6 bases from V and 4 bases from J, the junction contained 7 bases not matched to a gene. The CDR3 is CASRITGGQNQPQHF. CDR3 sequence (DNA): TGTGCCAGCAGGATAACAGGGGGCCAGAATCAGCCCCAGCATTTT.

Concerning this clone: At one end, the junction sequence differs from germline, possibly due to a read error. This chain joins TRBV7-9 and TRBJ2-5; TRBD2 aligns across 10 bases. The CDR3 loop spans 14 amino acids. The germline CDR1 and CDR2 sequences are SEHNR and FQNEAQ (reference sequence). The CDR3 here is CASSIAGGQETQYF. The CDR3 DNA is TGTGCCAGCAGCATAGCGGGGGGCCAAGAGACCCAGTACTTC.

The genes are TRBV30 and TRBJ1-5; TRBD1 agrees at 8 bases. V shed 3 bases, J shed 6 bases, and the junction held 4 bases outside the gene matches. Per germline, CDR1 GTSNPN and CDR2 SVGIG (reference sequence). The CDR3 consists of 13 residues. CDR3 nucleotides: TGTGCCTGGAGGGACAGGGCTGGTCAGCCCCAGCATTTT. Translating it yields CAWRDRAGQPQHF. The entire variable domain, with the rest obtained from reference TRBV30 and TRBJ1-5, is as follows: SQTIHQWPATLVQPVGSPLSLECTVEGTSNPNLYWYRQAAGRGLQLLFYSVGIGQISSEVPQNLSASRPQDRQFILSSKKLLLSDSGFYLCAWRDRAGQPQHFGDGTRLSIL.

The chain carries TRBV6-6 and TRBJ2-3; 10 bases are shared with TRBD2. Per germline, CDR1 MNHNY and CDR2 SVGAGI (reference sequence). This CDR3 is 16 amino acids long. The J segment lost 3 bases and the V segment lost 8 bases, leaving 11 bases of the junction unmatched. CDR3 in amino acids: CASYPAGGRWTDTQYF. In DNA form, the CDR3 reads TGTGCCAGCTACCCAGCGGGGGGGAGGTGGACAGATACGCAGTATTTT.

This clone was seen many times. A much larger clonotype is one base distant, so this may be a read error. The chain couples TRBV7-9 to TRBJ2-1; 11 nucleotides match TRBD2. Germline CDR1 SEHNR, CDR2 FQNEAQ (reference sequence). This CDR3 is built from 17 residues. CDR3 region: CSSSLSPLAGGYNEQFF. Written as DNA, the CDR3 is TGTTCCAGCAGCCTAAGTCCTCTAGCGGGGGGTTACAATGAGCAGTTCTTC.

The CDR3 loop reads CASSLGLEANYGYTF. In DNA form, the CDR3 reads TGTGCCAGCAGTTTAGGTCTGGAGGCGAACTATGGCTACACCTTC. The V and J genes are TRBV2 and TRBJ1-2, with D unclear. CDR1 and CDR2 (germline): SNHLY, FYNNEI. The CDR3 is 15 residues long. The ends were cut back, 5 bases at V and 2 bases at J, with 15 bases in the middle. Full variable domain (rest looked up from reference TRBV2 and TRBJ1-2): EPEVTQTPSHQVTQMGQEVILRCVPISNHLYFYWYRQILGQKVEFLVSFYNNEISEKSEIFDDQFSVERPDGSNFTLKIRSTKLEDSAMYFCASSLGLEANYGYTFGSGTRLTVV.

DNA of the CDR3: TGTGCCAGCAGTCCTGGGGGGTTGGGGGAGACCCAGTACTTC. Translating it yields CASSPGGLGETQYF. This chain links TRBV6-1 with TRBJ2-5; D is perhaps TRBD2 (6 bases). This CDR3 comprises 14 residues. Germline V lookup: CDR1 MNHNS, CDR2 SASEGT. V lost 5 bases, J lost 5 bases, and 15 bases lay in between.

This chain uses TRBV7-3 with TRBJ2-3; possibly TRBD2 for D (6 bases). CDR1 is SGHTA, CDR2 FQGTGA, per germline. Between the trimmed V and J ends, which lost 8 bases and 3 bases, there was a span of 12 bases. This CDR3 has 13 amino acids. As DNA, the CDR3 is TGTGCCAGCGGTAGCGGCGGGACAGATACGCAGTATTTT. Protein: CASGSGGTDTQYF. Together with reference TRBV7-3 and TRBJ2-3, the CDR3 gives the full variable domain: GAGVSQTPSNKVTEKGKYVELRCDPISGHTALYWYRQSLGQGPEFLIYFQGTGAADDSGLPNDRFFAVRPEGSVSTLKIQRTERGDSAVYLCASGSGGTDTQYFGPGTRLTVL.

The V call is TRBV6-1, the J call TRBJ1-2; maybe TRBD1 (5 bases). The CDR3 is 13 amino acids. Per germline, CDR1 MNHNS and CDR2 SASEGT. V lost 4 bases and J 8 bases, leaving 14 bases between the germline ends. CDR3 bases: TGTGCCAGCAGTGGCCCCGTGGGGCGAGGCTACACCTTC. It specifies CASSGPVGRGYTF.

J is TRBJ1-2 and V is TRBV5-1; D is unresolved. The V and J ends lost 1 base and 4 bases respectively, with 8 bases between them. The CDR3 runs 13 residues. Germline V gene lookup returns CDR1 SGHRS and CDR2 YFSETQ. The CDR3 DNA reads TGCGCCAGCAGCTTGCAGGATCCCTATGGCTACACCTTC. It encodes CASSLQDPYGYTF.

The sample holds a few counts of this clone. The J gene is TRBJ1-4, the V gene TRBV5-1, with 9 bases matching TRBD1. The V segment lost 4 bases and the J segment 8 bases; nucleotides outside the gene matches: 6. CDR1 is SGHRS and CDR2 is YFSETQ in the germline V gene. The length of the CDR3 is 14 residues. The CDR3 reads CASSPKQGAEKLFF. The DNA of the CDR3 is TGCGCCAGCAGCCCGAAACAGGGGGCGGAAAAACTGTTTTTT.

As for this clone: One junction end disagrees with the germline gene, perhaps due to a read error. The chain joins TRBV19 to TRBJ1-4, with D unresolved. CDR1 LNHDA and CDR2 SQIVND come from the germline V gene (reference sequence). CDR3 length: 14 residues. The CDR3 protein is CASSIFTTNEKLFF. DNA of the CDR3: TGTGCCAGTAGTATTTTTACAACGAATGAAAAACTGTTTTTT.

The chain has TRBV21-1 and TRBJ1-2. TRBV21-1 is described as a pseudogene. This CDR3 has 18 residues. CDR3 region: CASSKKGRGLGINYGYTF. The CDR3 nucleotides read TGTGCCAGCAGCAAAAAGGGGAGGGGGTTGGGGATTAACTATGGCTACACCTTC.

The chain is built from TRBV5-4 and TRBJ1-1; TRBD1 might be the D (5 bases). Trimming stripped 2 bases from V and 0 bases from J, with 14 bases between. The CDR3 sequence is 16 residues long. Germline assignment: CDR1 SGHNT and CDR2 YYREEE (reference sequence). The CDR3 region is CASSFWAGLMNTEAFF. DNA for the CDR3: TGTGCCAGCAGCTTTTGGGCAGGGCTTATGAACACTGAAGCTTTCTTT.

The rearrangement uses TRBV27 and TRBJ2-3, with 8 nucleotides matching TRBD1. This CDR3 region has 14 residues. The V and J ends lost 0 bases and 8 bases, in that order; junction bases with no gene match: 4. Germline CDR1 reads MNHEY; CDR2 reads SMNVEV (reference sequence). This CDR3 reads CASSLSPQGGTQYF. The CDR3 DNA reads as TGTGCCAGCAGTTTATCTCCACAGGGGGGTACGCAGTATTTT.

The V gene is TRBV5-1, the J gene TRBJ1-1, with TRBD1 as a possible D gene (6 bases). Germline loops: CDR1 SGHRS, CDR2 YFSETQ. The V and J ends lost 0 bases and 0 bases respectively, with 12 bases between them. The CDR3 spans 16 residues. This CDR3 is CASSLERQAMNTEAFF. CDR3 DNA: TGCGCCAGCAGCTTGGAGAGACAGGCAATGAACACTGAAGCTTTCTTT. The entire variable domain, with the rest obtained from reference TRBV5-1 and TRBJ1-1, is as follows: KAGVTQTPRYLIKTRGQQVTLSCSPISGHRSVSWYQQTPGQGLQFLFEYFSETQRNKGNFPGRFSGRQFSNSRSEMNVSTLELGDSALYLCASSLERQAMNTEAFFGQGTRLTVV.

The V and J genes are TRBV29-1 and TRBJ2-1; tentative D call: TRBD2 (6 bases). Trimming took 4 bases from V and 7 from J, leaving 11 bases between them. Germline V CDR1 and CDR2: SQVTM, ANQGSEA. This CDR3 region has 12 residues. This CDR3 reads CSVGLLANEQFF. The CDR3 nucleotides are TGCAGCGTTGGTCTGCTAGCGAATGAGCAGTTCTTC.

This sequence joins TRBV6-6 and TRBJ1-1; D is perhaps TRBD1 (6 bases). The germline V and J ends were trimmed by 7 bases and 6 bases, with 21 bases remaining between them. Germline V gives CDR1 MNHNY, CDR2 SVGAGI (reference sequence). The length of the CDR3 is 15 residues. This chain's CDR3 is CASTPPGGLVPEAFF. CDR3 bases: TGTGCCAGCACCCCCCCGGGGGGCTTAGTCCCTGAAGCTTTCTTT.

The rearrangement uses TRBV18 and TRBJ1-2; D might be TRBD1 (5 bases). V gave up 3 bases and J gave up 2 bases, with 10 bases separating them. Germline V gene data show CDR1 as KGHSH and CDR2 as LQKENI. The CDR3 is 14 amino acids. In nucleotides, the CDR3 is TGTGCCAGCTCACCGGCTCAGGGAAACTATGGCTACACCTTC. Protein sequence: CASSPAQGNYGYTF.

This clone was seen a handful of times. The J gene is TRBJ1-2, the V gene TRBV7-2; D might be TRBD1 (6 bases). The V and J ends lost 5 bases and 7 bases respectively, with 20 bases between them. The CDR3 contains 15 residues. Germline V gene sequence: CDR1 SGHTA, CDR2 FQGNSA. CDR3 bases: TGTGCCAGCAGCCTTACACAGGGATCCCCCGGTGGCTACACCTTC. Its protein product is CASSLTQGSPGGYTF.